These 16 T cell receptor beta chains originate from one sample sequenced in a study of T-cell reconstitution after alpha-beta-depleted transplantation in children (dated by TCRdb to the mid-2010s). Library preparation was by PCR. The run used an Illumina HiSeq 2500. TCR library preparation used molecular barcoding, with unique molecular identifiers applied to normalize quantification of the TCRbeta repertoire. Through fastp at Q25 and MiXCR, TCRdb rebuilt clones from the public reads, retaining in-frame beta chains. When rows share a CDR3 protein, they turn into one entry using the most common DNA and genes. Across this sample there are 200,000 to 300,000 distinct CDR3 sequences, with about 26% seen only once. Together, the top ten hold 2% to 3% of the sample. Reading the label with the study, this specimen's treatment or condition is: allogeneic hematopoietic cell transplantation with graft depleted of TCRalphabeta T cells and CD19 B cells.

The sequencing used PBMCs, collected before TCRalphabeta/CD19-depleted stem cell transplant. The receptors come from a girl aged 2 to 9 with Fanconi anemia, due to receive a stem cell transplant.

This clonotype was detected a few times. CDR3 sequence (DNA): TGCAGCGTTGAAGCTAGCACGCACACCGGGGAGCTGTTTTTT. Encoded protein: CSVEASTHTGELFF. The chain uses TRBV29-1 and TRBJ2-2, with D possibly being TRBD2 (5 bases). V was clipped by 1 base and J by 3 bases, with 9 bases between them. CDR1 and CDR2 (germline): SQVTM, ANQGSEA. This CDR3 has 14 residues.

At least ten counts were recorded for this clonotype. CDR3 DNA: TGTGCCATCAGTCAACGGGGGGCAAACACAGATACGCAGTATTTT. It translates to CAISQRGANTDTQYF. The chain combines TRBV10-3 with TRBJ2-3, with D maybe TRBD2 (7 bases). The CDR3 has 15 amino acids. Per germline, CDR1 ENHRY and CDR2 SYGVKD. The V and J ends lost 5 bases and 2 bases respectively, with 14 bases between them.

This chain joins TRBV29-1 and TRBJ2-5; no firm D call. V lost 0 bases, J lost 5 bases, and 10 bases lay in between. The CDR3 has 13 residues. CDR1 and CDR2 (germline): SQVTM, ANQGSEA. The DNA for the CDR3 is TGCAGCGTTGAAGAGACGGCGGCGGAGACCCAGTACTTC. Amino acid sequence: CSVEETAAETQYF.

Ten or more counts support this clonotype. The V gene is TRBV29-1, the J gene TRBJ2-7; 10 bases fit TRBD2. The CDR3 length is 14 residues. CDR1 is SQVTM and CDR2 is ANQGSEA in the germline V gene. V lost 6 bases to trimming and J lost 0 bases; unmatched junction nucleotides: 5. In nucleotides, the CDR3 is TGCAGCGTCAGCGGGACTAGCGTCTCCTACGAGCAGTACTTC. It is translated as CSVSGTSVSYEQYF.

This clonotype was observed a few times. The chain carries TRBV28 and TRBJ2-3; D may be TRBD1 or TRBD2 (7 bases each). Trimming shortened V by 5 bases and J by 0 bases, and 12 bases separated the two germline ends. This CDR3 spans 15 amino acids. Germline CDR1 and CDR2: MDHEN and SYDVKM. The CDR3 here is CASSAGDSSTDTQYF. CDR3 sequence (DNA): TGTGCCAGCAGTGCGGGGGACAGTAGCACAGATACGCAGTATTTT. Full variable domain (remainder filled in from reference TRBV28 and TRBJ2-3): DVKVTQSSRYLVKRTGEKVFLECVQDMDHENMFWYRQDPGLGLRLIYFSYDVKMKEKGDIPEGYSVSREKKERFSLILESASTNQTSMYLCASSAGDSSTDTQYFGPGTRLTVL.

This clonotype occurred many times. The genes are TRBV7-6 and TRBJ2-7, with D possibly being TRBD1 (6 bases). CDR3 length equals 13 residues. Germline lookup yields CDR1 SGHVS and CDR2 FNYEAQ. Deletions cut 5 bases from V and 3 bases from J, with 11 bases between. The CDR3 DNA reads TGTGCCAGCAGCCCCCGACAGGACTACGAGCAGTACTTC. Translating it yields CASSPRQDYEQYF. Full variable domain (remainder filled in from reference TRBV7-6 and TRBJ2-7): GAGVSQSPRYKVTKRGQDVALRCDPISGHVSLYWYRQALGQGPEFLTYFNYEAQQDKSGLPNDRFSAERPEGSISTLTIQRTEQRDSAMYRCASSPRQDYEQYFGPGTRLTVT.

This clonotype appeared once. The chain employs TRBV20-1 and TRBJ2-7, with D perhaps matching TRBD2 (6 bases). The CDR3 runs to 14 residues. Germline V gives CDR1 DFQATT, CDR2 SNEGSKA (reference sequence). Trimming shortened V by 2 bases and J by 0 bases, and 11 bases separated the two germline ends. The CDR3 DNA reads TGCAGTGCTAGACAGCGGGTCGTCTCCTACGAGCAGTACTTC. Its protein product is CSARQRVVSYEQYF.

There are many counts of this clonotype. V is TRBV28 and J is TRBJ2-1; D is ambiguous. The V end was cut by 3 bases, the J end by 12 bases, with 18 bases between. The CDR3 is made up of 14 amino acids. CDR1 is MDHEN and CDR2 is SYDVKM in the germline V gene. Written as DNA, the CDR3 is TGTGCCAGCAGTTTGGGCCCGATAGGGTGGAGGCAGTTCTTC. Residues: CASSLGPIGWRQFF.

This clonotype was picked up many times. The chain uses TRBV12-3 or TRBV12-4 and TRBJ2-2; D may be TRBD2 (5 bases). The CDR3 consists of 13 residues. Trimming took off 3 bases at V and 6 bases at J, with 8 bases between the two ends. CDR3: CASSFRGSGELFF. CDR3 DNA sequence: TGTGCCAGCAGTTTTAGAGGGTCCGGGGAGCTGTTTTTT.

The sample holds a few counts of this clonotype. The chain combines TRBV28 with TRBJ2-1; TRBD1 might be the D (5 bases). CDR1 is MDHEN and CDR2 is SYDVKM in the germline V gene. V was trimmed by 4 bases and J by 0 bases, leaving 10 bases between them. The CDR3 extends over 15 amino acids. CDR3 DNA sequence: TGTGCCAGCAGTTCCCACAGGAGCTCCTACAATGAGCAGTTCTTC. Protein sequence: CASSSHRSSYNEQFF.

This clonotype occurred a few times. The chain is built from TRBV29-1 and TRBJ2-7; possible D gene TRBD2, 6 bases. From germline, CDR1 is SQVTM and CDR2 ANQGSEA. Trimming took off 3 bases at V and 2 bases at J, with 11 bases between the two ends. CDR3 length: 13 residues. The CDR3 loop is CSVDSGNTYEQYF. In DNA form, the CDR3 reads TGCAGCGTTGATAGCGGCAACACCTACGAGCAGTACTTC.

This chain uses TRBV5-1 with TRBJ2-3, with no clear D. Between the trimmed V and J ends, which lost 5 bases and 0 bases, there was a span of 10 bases. Germline assignment: CDR1 SGHRS and CDR2 YFSETQ. The CDR3 has 14 residues. The CDR3 DNA follows: TGCGCCAGCAGTCGTGACACTAGCACAGATACGCAGTATTTT. As protein: CASSRDTSTDTQYF.

The sample holds one count of this clonotype. The CDR3 nucleotides are TGTGCCAGCAGCTTCAGTAGGGCGGAGACCCAGTACTTC. This translates into CASSFSRAETQYF. V is TRBV7-3 and J is TRBJ2-5; D remains ambiguous. Trimming stripped 3 bases from V and 5 bases from J, with 10 bases between. This CDR3 spans 13 amino acids. Germline values: CDR1 SGHTA, CDR2 FQGTGA.

V and J are TRBV18 and TRBJ1-1, with D unclear. Between the trimmed V and J ends, which lost 9 bases and 6 bases, there was a span of 17 bases. Germline lookup yields CDR1 KGHSH and CDR2 LQKENI. The CDR3 totals 13 residues. In DNA, the CDR3 is TGTGCCAGTATGAGTCCAGGAACCGCTGAAGCTTTCTTT. It is translated as CASMSPGTAEAFF.

This chain connects TRBV20-1 to TRBJ2-1; 7 bases align to TRBD2. Trimming removed 6 bases from V and 1 base from J; junction bases left unmatched: 3. The CDR3 consists of 13 residues. CDR1 is DFQATT, CDR2 SNEGSKA, per germline (reference sequence). DNA of the CDR3: TGCAGTGCCCAACTAGCGTCCTACAATGAGCAGTTCTTC. It yields the protein CSAQLASYNEQFF.

This clonotype was counted a few times. The chain is built from TRBV7-4 and TRBJ2-1; no clear D. The V gene's germline CDR1 is SGHVT and CDR2 SQSDAQ. The CDR3 is 13 amino acids. The V end lost 1 base, the J end lost 9 bases, and 10 bases lay between the germline ends. The CDR3 sequence is CASSLGLVSEQFF. The CDR3 DNA is TGTGCCAGCAGCTTAGGGCTAGTGAGTGAGCAGTTCTTC.